Presented here are 10 T cell receptor beta chains from one specimen sequenced in a study of blood T cell repertoires in COVID-19. Profiled with immunoSEQ multiplex PCR; TCRdb holds only in-frame clones, not every one. Among about 73,000 clones listed, 80% to 85% were seen once. Sample: peripheral blood. The receptors derive from a man aged 80 or over with active or convalescent COVID-19.

The chain uses TRBV6-5 and TRBJ1-1, with no clear D. Germline CDR1 reads MNHEY; CDR2 reads SVGAGI. Deletions cut 3 bases from V and 5 bases from J, with 10 bases between. This CDR3 has 13 residues. CDR3 in amino acids: CASSYRGRTEAFF. In DNA form, the CDR3 reads TGTGCCAGCAGTTATAGAGGGAGGACTGAAGCTTTCTTT.

CDR3 protein: CASSLYPGGVSSFYEQYF. CDR3 nucleotide sequence: TGTGCCAGCAGCTTATACCCGGGGGGCGTTTCTTCTTTCTACGAGCAGTACTTC. The rearrangement links TRBV7-6 to TRBJ2-7, with a possible D match to TRBD2 (7 bases). In germline, CDR1 is SGHVS, CDR2 FNYEAQ. The CDR3 has 18 amino acids. Deletions cut 2 bases from V and 3 bases from J, with 23 bases between.

The V and J genes are TRBV5-1 and TRBJ2-3, with TRBD1 as a possible D gene (6 bases). The germline V gene encodes CDR1 SGHRS and CDR2 YFSETQ. With 4 bases removed from V and 2 bases from J, the gap between germline ends came to 11 bases. CDR3 length: 14 residues. CDR3 in DNA: TGCGCCAGCAGCCCTGGACAGCACACAGATACGCAGTATTTT. It specifies CASSPGQHTDTQYF. The full variable domain, in which reference TRBV5-1 and TRBJ2-3 provide the parts outside the CDR3, is KAGVTQTPRYLIKTRGQQVTLSCSPISGHRSVSWYQQTPGQGLQFLFEYFSETQRNKGNFPGRFSGRQFSNSRSEMNVSTLELGDSALYLCASSPGQHTDTQYFGPGTRLTVL.

CDR3 in amino acids: CASSLDIQETQYF. DNA for the CDR3: TGTGCCAGCAGCTTAGATATCCAAGAGACCCAGTACTTC. This rearrangement joins TRBV11-2 to TRBJ2-5; D is undetermined. CDR1 and CDR2 from the germline V gene are SGHAT and FQNNGV. CDR3 length equals 13 residues. V was pared by 0 bases and J by 1 base, with 3 bases between.

The chain is built from TRBV28 and TRBJ1-2, with 8 bases that match TRBD1. Germline assignment: CDR1 MDHEN and CDR2 SYDVKM. Trimming took 5 bases from V and 0 from J; bases not matched to a gene: 11. The CDR3 totals 17 residues. CDR3 in DNA: TGTGCCAGCAGTCGGTTCCGTAACAGGGGGGCTAACTATGGCTACACCTTC. Translated, it gives CASSRFRNRGANYGYTF.

This rearrangement joins TRBV4-2 to TRBJ2-7, with D uncertain. The V end lost 0 bases, the J end lost 3 bases, and 9 bases lay between the germline ends. The length of the CDR3 is 14 residues. CDR1 and CDR2 from the germline V gene are LGHNA and YNFKEQ. This chain's CDR3 is CASSQDRQFYEQYF. Written as DNA, the CDR3 is TGTGCCAGCAGCCAAGATCGTCAGTTCTACGAGCAGTACTTC.

The chain uses TRBV5-1 and TRBJ2-5; 8 positions match TRBD2. The V and J ends lost 4 bases and 3 bases, in that order; junction bases with no gene match: 5. Germline loops: CDR1 SGHRS, CDR2 YFSETQ. The CDR3 has 14 residues. The CDR3 DNA sequence: TGCGCCAGCAGCCCGGGGGGGGGCGAAGAGACCCAGTACTTC. Translation: CASSPGGGEETQYF.

V is TRBV3-1 (or the pseudogene TRBV3-2) and J is TRBJ1-6, with 9 positions matching TRBD1. J lost 7 bases, V lost 4 bases, and 2 bases had no gene match. The germline V gene encodes CDR1 LGHDT and CDR2 YNNKEL (reference sequence). CDR3 size: 14 residues. The CDR3: CASSRDRGNSPLHF. CDR3 DNA: TGTGCCAGCAGCCGAGACAGGGGGAATTCACCCCTCCACTTT.

This chain connects TRBV30 to TRBJ2-5, with 8 bases identical to TRBD1. V lost 5 bases to trimming and J lost 2 bases; unmatched junction nucleotides: 7. Germline lookup yields CDR1 GTSNPN and CDR2 SVGIG (reference sequence). The CDR3 is 14 amino acids. CDR3 amino acids: CAWGRTGKQETQYF. CDR3 in DNA: TGTGCCTGGGGCAGGACAGGGAAACAAGAGACCCAGTACTTC.

V and J are TRBV19 and TRBJ1-1; D perhaps matches TRBD1 (6 bases). Germline V CDR1 and CDR2: LNHDA, SQIVND (reference sequence). There are 18 residues in the CDR3. The ends were cut back, 7 bases at V and 5 bases at J, with 29 bases in the middle. CDR3 sequence reads: CASTRLALYRDMGTEAFF. The DNA for the CDR3 is TGTGCCAGTACCCGTCTCGCGTTGTATCGGGACATGGGGACTGAAGCTTTCTTT.